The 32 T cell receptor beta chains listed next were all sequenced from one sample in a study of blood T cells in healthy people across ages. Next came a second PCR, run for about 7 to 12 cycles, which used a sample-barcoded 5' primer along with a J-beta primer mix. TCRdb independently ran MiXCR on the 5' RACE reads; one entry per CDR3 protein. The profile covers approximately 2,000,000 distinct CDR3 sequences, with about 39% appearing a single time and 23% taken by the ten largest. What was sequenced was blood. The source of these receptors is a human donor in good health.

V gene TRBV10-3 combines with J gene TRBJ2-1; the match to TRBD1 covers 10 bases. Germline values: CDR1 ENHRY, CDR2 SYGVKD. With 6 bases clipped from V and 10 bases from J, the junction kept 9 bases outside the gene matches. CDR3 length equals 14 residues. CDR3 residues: CAIRSGTGEREQFF. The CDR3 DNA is TGTGCCATCAGAAGCGGGACAGGGGAACGGGAGCAGTTCTTC.

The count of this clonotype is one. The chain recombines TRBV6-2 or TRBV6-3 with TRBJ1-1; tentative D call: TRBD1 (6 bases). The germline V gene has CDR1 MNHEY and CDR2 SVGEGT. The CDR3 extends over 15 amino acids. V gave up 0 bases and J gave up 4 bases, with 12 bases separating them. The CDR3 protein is CASSYSLQGSTEAFF. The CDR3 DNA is TGTGCCAGCAGTTACTCCCTCCAGGGGAGCACTGAAGCTTTCTTT.

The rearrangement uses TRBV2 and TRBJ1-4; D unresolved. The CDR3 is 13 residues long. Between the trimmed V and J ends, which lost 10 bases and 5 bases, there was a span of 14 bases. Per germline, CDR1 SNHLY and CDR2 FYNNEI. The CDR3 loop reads CATHTFQNEKLFF. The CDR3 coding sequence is TGTGCCACACACACCTTCCAGAATGAAAAACTGTTTTTT.

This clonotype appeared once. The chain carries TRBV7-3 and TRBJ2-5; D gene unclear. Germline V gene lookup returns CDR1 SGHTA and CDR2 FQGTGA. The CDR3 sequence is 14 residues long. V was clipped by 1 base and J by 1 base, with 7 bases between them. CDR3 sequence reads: CASSLNPAQETQYF. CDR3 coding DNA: TGTGCCAGCAGCTTAAATCCCGCCCAAGAGACCCAGTACTTC.

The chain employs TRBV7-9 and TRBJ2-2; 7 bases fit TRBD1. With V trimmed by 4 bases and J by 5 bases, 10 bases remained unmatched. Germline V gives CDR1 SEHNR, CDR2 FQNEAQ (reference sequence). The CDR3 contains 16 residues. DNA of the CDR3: TGTGCCAGCAGCTCAATTCGGACAGGATGGACCGGGGAGCTGTTTTTT. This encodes CASSSIRTGWTGELFF. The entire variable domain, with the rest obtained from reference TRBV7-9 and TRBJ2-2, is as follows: DTGVSQNPRHKITKRGQNVTFRCDPISEHNRLYWYRQTLGQGPEFLTYFQNEAQLEKSRLLSDRFSAERPKGSFSTLEIQRTEQGDSAMYLCASSSIRTGWTGELFFGEGSRLTVL.

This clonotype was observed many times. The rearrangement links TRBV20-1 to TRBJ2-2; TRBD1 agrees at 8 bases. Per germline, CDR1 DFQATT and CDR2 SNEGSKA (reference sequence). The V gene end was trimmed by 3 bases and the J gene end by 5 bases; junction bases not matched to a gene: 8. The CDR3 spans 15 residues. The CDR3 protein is CSASLRTGLTGELFF. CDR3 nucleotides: TGCAGTGCTAGCCTTCGGACAGGGCTAACCGGGGAGCTGTTTTTT.

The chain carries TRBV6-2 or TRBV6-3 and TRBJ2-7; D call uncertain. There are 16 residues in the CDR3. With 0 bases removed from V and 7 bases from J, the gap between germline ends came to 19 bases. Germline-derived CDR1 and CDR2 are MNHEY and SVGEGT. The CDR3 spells CASSYSGPPFSVEQYF. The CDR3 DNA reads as TGTGCCAGCAGTTACTCAGGGCCCCCCTTCTCGGTTGAGCAGTACTTC.

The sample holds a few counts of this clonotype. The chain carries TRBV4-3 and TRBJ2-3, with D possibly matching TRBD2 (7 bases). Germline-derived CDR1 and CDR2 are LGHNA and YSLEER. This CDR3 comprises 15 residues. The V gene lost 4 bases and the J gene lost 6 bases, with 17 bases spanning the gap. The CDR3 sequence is CASSPTRGAADTQYF. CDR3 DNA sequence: TGCGCCAGCAGCCCAACCCGGGGGGCCGCGGATACGCAGTATTTT.

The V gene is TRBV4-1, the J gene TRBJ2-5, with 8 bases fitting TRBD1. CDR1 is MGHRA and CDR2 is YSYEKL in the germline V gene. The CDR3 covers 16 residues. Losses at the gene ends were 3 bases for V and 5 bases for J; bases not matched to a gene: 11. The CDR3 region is CASSQHPGTGGETQYF. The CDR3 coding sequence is TGCGCCAGCAGCCAGCACCCTGGAACAGGGGGGGAGACCCAGTACTTC.

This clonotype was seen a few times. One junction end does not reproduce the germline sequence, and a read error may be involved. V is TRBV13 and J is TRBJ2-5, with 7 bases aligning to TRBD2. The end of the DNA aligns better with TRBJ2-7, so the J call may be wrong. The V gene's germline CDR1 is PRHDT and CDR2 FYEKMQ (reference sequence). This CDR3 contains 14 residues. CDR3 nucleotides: TGTGCCAGCACCTTAGGGTACCCGGGGGGCGAGCAGTACTTC. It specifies CASTLGYPGGEQYF.

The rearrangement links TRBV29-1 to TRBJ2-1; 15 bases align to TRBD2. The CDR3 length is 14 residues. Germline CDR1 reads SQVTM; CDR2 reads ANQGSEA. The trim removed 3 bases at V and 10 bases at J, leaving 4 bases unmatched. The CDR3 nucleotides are TGCAGCGTTGACGCCGGGACTAGCGGGGGGGAGCAGTTCTTC. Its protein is CSVDAGTSGGEQFF.

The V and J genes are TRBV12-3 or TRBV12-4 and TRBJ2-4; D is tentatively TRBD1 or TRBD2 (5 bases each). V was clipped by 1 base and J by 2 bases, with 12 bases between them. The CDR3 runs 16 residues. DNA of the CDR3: TGTGCCAGCAGTTTAGTTGGGACGGTACCCAAAAACATTCAGTACTTC. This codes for CASSLVGTVPKNIQYF.

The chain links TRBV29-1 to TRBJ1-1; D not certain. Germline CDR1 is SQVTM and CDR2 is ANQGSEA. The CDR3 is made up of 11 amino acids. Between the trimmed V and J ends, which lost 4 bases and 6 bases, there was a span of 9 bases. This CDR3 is CSVVTAPEAFF. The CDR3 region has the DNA TGCAGCGTTGTGACGGCGCCTGAAGCTTTCTTT. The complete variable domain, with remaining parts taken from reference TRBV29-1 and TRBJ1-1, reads SAVISQKPSRDICQRGTSLTIQCQVDSQVTMMFWYRQQPGQSLTLIATANQGSEATYESGFVIDKFPISRPNLTFSTLTVSNMSPEDSSIYLCSVVTAPEAFFGQGTRLTVV.

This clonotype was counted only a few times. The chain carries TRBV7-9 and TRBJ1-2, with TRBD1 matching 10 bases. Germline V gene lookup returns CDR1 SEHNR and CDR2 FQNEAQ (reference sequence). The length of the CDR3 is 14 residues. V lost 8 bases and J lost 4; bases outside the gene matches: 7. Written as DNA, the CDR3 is TGTGCCAGCTACACCGGGACAGGGGCCTATGGCTACACCTTC. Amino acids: CASYTGTGAYGYTF.

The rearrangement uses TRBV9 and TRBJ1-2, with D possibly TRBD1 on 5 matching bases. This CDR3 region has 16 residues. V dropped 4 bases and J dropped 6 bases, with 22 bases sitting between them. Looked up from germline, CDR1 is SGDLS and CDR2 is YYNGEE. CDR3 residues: CASSLRGTGNSNGYTF. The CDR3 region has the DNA TGTGCCAGCAGCCTTCGGGGGACGGGAAATTCTAATGGCTACACCTTC.

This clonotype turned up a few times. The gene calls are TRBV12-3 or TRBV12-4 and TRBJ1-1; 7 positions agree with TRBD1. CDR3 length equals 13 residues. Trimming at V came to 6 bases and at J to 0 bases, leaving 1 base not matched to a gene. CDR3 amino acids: CASRTGLNTEAFF. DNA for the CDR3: TGTGCCAGCAGGACAGGGTTGAACACTGAAGCTTTCTTT.

The CDR3 loop reads CATSELPGEGTDTQYF. The CDR3 coding sequence is TGTGCCACCAGTGAATTACCCGGGGAAGGAACAGATACGCAGTATTTT. The rearrangement joins TRBV24-1 to TRBJ2-3; a weak D match, TRBD2 (5 bases). V gave up 4 bases and J gave up 3 bases, with 16 bases separating them. CDR3 size: 16 residues. Looked up from germline, CDR1 is KGHDR and CDR2 is SFDVKD.

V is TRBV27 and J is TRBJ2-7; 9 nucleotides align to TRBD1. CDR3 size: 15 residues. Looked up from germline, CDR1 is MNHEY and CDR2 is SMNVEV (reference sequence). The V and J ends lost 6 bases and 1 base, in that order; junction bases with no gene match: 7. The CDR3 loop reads CASSRGQGISYEQYF. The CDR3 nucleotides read TGTGCCAGCAGCCGGGGACAGGGAATTTCCTACGAGCAGTACTTC.

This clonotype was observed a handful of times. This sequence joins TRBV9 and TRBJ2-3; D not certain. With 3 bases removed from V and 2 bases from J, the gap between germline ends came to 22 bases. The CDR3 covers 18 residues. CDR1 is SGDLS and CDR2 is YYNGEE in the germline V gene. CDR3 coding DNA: TGTGCCAGCAGCGACCCCCGTTTTGAGATTACCTACACAGATACGCAGTATTTT. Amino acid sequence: CASSDPRFEITYTDTQYF.

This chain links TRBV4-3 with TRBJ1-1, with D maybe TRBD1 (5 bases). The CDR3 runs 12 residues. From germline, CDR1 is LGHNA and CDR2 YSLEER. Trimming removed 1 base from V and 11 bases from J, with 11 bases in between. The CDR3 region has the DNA TGCGCCAGCAGCCAAGGTGGGGGGTGGGCTTTCTTT. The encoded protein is CASSQGGGWAFF.

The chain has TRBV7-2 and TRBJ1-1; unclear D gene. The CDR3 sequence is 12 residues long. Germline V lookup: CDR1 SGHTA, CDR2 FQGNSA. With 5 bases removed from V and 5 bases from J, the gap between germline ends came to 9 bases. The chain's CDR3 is CASSRDRTEAFF. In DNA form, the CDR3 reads TGTGCCAGCAGCAGAGACCGGACTGAAGCTTTCTTT.

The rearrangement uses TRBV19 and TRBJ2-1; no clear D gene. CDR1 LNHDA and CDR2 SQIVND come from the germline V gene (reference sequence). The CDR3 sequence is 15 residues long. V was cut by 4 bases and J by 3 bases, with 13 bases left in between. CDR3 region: CASSRSDQLYNEQFF. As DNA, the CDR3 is TGTGCCAGTAGTAGATCGGATCAACTCTACAATGAGCAGTTCTTC.

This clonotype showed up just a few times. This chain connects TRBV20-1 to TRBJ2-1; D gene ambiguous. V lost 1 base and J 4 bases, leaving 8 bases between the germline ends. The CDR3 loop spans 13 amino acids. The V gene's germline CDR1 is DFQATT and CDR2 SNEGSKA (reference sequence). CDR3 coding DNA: TGCAGTGCTAGAGGAGATAGGTACAATGAGCAGTTCTTC. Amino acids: CSARGDRYNEQFF.

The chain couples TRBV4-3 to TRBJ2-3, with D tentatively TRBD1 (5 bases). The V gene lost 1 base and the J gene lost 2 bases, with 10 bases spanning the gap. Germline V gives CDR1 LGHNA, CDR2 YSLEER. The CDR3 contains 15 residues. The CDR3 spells CASSQGRQNTDTQYF. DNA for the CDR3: TGCGCCAGCAGCCAAGGTCGACAGAACACAGATACGCAGTATTTT.

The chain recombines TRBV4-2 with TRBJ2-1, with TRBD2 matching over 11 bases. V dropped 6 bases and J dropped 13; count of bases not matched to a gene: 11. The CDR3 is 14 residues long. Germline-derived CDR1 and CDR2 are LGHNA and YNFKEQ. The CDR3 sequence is CASSLSGGGLSQFF. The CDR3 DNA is TGTGCCAGCAGTCTTAGCGGGGGGGGGCTTTCTCAGTTCTTC.

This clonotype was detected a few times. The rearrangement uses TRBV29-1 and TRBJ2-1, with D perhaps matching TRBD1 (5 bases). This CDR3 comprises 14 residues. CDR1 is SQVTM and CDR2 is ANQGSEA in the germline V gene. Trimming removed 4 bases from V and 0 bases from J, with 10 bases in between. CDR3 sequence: CSVGQGGSYNEQFF. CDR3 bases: TGCAGCGTTGGGCAGGGTGGCTCCTACAATGAGCAGTTCTTC.

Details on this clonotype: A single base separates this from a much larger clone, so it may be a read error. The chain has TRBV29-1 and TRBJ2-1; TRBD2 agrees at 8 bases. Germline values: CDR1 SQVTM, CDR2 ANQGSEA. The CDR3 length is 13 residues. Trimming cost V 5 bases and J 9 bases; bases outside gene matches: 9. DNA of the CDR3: TGCAGCGTTCGACTAAGACGGGGGGGTGAGCAGTTCTTC. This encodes CSVRLRRGGEQFF.

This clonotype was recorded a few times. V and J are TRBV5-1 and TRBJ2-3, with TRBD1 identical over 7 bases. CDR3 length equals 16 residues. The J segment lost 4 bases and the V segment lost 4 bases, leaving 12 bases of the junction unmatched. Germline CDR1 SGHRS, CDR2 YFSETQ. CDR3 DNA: TGCGCCAGCAGCCAGGTCGGAGACAGGGTTGCAGATACGCAGTATTTT. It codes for CASSQVGDRVADTQYF. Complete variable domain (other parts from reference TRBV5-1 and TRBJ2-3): KAGVTQTPRYLIKTRGQQVTLSCSPISGHRSVSWYQQTPGQGLQFLFEYFSETQRNKGNFPGRFSGRQFSNSRSEMNVSTLELGDSALYLCASSQVGDRVADTQYFGPGTRLTVL.

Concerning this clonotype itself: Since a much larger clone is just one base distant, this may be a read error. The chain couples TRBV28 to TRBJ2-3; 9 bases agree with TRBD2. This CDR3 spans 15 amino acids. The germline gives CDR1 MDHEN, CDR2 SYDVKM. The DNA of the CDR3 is TGTGCCGGCAGCCCACTAGCGGGCCATACAGATACGCAGTATTTT. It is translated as CAGSPLAGHTDTQYF.

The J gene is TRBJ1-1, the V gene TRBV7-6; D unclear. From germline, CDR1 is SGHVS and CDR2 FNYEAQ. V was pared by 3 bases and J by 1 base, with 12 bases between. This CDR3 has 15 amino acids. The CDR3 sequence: CASSFWAAKNTEAFF. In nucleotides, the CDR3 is TGTGCCAGCAGCTTTTGGGCGGCCAAGAACACTGAAGCTTTCTTT.

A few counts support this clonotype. CDR3 in amino acids: CASSRQGATDTQYF. The CDR3, as DNA: TGCGCCAGCAGCCGACAGGGGGCTACGGATACGCAGTATTTT. The chain employs TRBV5-1 and TRBJ2-3, with TRBD1 identical over 10 bases. J lost 6 bases, V lost 4 bases, and 5 bases had no gene match. CDR1 is SGHRS and CDR2 is YFSETQ in the germline V gene. This CDR3 is 14 amino acids long. Using reference TRBV5-1 and TRBJ2-3 for the parts outside the CDR3, the full variable domain is KAGVTQTPRYLIKTRGQQVTLSCSPISGHRSVSWYQQTPGQGLQFLFEYFSETQRNKGNFPGRFSGRQFSNSRSEMNVSTLELGDSALYLCASSRQGATDTQYFGPGTRLTVL.

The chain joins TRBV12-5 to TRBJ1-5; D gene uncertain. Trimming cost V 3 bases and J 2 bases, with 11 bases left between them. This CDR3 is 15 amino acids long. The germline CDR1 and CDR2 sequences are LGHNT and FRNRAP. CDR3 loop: CASGFQTEGNQPQHF. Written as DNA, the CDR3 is TGTGCTAGTGGTTTTCAGACCGAAGGCAATCAGCCCCAGCATTTT. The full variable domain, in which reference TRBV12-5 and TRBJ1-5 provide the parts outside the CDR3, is DARVTQTPRHKVTEMGQEVTMRCQPILGHNTVFWYRQTMMQGLELLAYFRNRAPLDDSGMPKDRFSAEMPDATLATLKIQPSEPRDSAVYFCASGFQTEGNQPQHFGDGTRLSIL.